The clone carrying this T cell receptor beta chain has a handful of counts. Its specificity is not known. Using unique molecular identifiers, the investigators prepared the TCRbeta library. TCRdb re-derived calls from the PCR reads in MiXCR, one entry per CDR3 protein. The table records over 200,000 distinct CDR3 sequences, roughly 18% of them present only once. These data are taken from a study of T-cell reconstitution after alpha-beta-depleted transplantation in children. Study-level points and caveats: In patients about two months after transplant, alpha-beta T cells reportedly arose from several hundred expanded graft clones. Where some patients showed high TCRbeta diversity at day 60, it came from recipient T cells and thymic progenitors that had survived. Newly made T cells mostly supplied T-cell counts and diversity one year after transplant.

Trimming cost V 0 bases and J 5 bases, with 10 bases left between them. From germline, CDR1 is LNHNV and CDR2 YYDKDF (reference sequence). The CDR3 is made up of 14 amino acids. The material was PBMCs, mostly from graft donor cells, obtained 360 days after TCRalphabeta/CD19-depleted stem cell transplant. The chain carries TRBV15 and TRBJ2-5; D is ambiguous. This clonotype was sampled from a male patient under 10 years old who had a stem cell transplant for acute lymphoblastic leukemia, so the T cells may come from the graft donor. The DNA for the CDR3 is TGTGCCACCAGCAGAGATACTTCATTGGAGACCCAGTACTTC. It codes for CATSRDTSLETQYF.